This entry features one T cell receptor (beta chain) sequence. The antigen is not known. The V gene lost 0 bases and the J gene lost 2 bases, with 15 bases spanning the gap. The germline V gene has CDR1 SGHAT and CDR2 FQNNGV. The CDR3 sequence is 17 residues long. The data belong to a study of CD8 T cells in ankylosing spondylitis. Regarding the study as a whole: CD8+ by phenotype, disease-linked clones were relatively rare in peripheral blood. Prior literature has documented some motif variants in synovial fluid and blood from reactive arthritis. For ankylosing spondylitis blood, a TCR beta motif of eight or nine highly homologous variants appeared characteristic. Clones tied to disease were said to be significantly enriched in matched ankylosing spondylitis synovial fluid.

With molecular barcodes, quantitative 5'-RACE was used to make the TCR beta libraries. TCRdb redid the calling of the 5' RACE reads with MiXCR, one entry per CDR3 protein. The table records under 950,000 distinct CDR3 sequences, 15% to 20% of them present only once. The clonotype was recovered from a male donor with ankylosing spondylitis. The sample was blood, either unsorted or a sorted T cell fraction (not recorded which). The V gene is TRBV11-2, the J gene TRBJ2-3, with a possible D match to TRBD1 (5 bases). CDR3 bases: TGTGCCAGCAGCTTAGAAATTGGCAGGGCGGTCACAGATACGCAGTATTTT. Translation: CASSLEIGRAVTDTQYF.